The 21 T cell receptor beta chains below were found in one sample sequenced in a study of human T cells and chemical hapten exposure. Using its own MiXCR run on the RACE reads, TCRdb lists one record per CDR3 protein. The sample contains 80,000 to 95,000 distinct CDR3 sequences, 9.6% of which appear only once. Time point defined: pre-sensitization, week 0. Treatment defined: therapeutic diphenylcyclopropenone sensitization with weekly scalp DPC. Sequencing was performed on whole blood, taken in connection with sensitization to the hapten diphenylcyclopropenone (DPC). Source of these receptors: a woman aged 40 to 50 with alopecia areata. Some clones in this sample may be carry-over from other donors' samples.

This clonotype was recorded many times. The CDR3 bases are TGTGCCAGCAGTTACTCTACAGGGGGCACAATTCGGTATGGCTACACCTTC. Residues: CASSYSTGGTIRYGYTF. The chain employs TRBV6-2 or TRBV6-3 and TRBJ1-2, with 9 bases lining up with TRBD1. Losses at the gene ends were 0 bases for V and 5 bases for J; bases not matched to a gene: 10. This CDR3 has 17 residues. The V gene's germline CDR1 is MNHEY and CDR2 SVGEGT.

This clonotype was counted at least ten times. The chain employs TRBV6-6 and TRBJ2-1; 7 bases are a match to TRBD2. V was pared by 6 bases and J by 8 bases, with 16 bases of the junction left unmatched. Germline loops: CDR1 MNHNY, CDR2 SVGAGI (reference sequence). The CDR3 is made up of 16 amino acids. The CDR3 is CASSPVGGRTRDEQFF. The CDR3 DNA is TGTGCCAGCAGCCCCGTGGGGGGGAGGACCCGGGATGAGCAGTTCTTC.

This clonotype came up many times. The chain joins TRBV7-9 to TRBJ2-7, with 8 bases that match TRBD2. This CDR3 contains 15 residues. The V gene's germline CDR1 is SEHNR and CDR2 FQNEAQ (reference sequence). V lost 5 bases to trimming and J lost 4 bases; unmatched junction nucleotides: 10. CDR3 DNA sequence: TGTGCCAGCAGCCCCCCCGGGGGGGGAAAGTACGAGCAGTACTTC. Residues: CASSPPGGGKYEQYF.

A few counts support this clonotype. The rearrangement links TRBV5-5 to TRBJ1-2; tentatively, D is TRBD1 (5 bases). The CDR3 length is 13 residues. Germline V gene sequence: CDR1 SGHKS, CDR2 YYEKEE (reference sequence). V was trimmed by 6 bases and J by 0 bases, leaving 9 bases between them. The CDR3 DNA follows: TGTGCCAGCACCCTCAGGGCTAACTATGGCTACACCTTC. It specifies CASTLRANYGYTF.

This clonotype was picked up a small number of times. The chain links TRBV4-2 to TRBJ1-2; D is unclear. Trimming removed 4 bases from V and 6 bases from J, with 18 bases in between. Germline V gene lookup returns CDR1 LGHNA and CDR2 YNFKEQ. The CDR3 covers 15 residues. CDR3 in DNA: TGTGCCAGCAGCCCCCGAGCCGGGAATTTGGATGGCTACACCTTC. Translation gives CASSPRAGNLDGYTF.

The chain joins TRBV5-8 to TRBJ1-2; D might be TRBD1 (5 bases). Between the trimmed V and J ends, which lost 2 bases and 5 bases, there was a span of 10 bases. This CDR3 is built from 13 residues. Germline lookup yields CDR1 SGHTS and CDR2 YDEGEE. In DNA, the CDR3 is TGTGCCAGCAGCTTAGGGGAACTTTATGGCTACACCTTC. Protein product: CASSLGELYGYTF.

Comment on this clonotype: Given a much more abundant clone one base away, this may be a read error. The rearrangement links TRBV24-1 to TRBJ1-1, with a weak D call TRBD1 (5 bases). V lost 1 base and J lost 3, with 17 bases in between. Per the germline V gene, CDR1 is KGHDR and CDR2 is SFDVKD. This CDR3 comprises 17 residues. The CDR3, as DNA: TGTGCCACCAGTGATTTATTTGAGGGGAAATTAGACACTGAAGCTTTCTTT. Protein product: CATSDLFEGKLDTEAFF.

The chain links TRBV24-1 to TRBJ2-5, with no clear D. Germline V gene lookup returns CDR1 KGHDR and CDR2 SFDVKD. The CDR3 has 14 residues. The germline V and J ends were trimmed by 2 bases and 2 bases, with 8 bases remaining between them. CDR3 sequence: CATSDSRIQETQYF. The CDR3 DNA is TGTGCCACCAGTGATTCGCGAATTCAAGAGACCCAGTACTTC.

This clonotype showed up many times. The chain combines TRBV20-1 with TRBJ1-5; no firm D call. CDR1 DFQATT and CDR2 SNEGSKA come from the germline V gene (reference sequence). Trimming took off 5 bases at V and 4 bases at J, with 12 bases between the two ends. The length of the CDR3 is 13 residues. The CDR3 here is CSAPMPPNQPQHF. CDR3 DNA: TGCAGTGCTCCGATGCCCCCAAATCAGCCCCAGCATTTT.

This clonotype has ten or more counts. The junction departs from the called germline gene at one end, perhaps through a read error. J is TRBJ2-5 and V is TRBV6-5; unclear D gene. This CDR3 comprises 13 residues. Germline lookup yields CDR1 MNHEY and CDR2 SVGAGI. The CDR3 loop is CASGPGSEETQYF. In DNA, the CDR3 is TGTGCCAGCGGACCGGGCTCCGAAGAAACCCAGTACTTC.

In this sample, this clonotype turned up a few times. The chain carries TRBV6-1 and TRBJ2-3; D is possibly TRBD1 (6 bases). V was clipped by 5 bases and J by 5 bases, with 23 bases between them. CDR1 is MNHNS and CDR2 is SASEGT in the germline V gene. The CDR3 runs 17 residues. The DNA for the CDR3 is TGTGCCAGCAGTAATGGACTGGGGCTAGGGGGAGTAGATACGCAGTATTTT. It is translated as CASSNGLGLGGVDTQYF.

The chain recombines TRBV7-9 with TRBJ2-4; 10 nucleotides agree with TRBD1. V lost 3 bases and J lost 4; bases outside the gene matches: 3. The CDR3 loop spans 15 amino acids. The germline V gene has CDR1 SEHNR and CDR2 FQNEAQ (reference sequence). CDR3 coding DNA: TGTGCCAGCAGCTTTCTGGGACAGGGGAAAAACATTCAGTACTTC. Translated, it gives CASSFLGQGKNIQYF.

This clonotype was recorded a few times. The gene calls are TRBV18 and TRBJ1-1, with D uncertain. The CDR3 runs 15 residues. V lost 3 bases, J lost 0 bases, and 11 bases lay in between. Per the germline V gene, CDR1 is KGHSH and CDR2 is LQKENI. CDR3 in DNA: TGTGCCAGCTCACCCGGAAACCCAATGAACACTGAAGCTTTCTTT. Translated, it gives CASSPGNPMNTEAFF.

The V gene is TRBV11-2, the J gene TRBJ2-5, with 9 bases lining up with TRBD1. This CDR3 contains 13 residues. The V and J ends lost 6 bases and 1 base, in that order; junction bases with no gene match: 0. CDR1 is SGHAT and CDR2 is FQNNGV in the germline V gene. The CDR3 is CASRTGGQETQYF. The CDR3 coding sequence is TGTGCCAGCAGGACAGGGGGCCAAGAGACCCAGTACTTC.

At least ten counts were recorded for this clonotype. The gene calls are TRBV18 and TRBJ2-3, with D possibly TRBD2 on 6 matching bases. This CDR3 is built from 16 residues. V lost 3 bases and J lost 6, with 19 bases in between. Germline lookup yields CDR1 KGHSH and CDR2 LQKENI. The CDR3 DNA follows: TGTGCCAGCTCACCCCCCCCCAGTTGGGGGGTGGATACGCAGTATTTT. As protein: CASSPPPSWGVDTQYF. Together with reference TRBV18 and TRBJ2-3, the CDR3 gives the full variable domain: NAGVMQNPRHLVRRRGQEARLRCSPMKGHSHVYWYRQLPEEGLKFMVYLQKENIIDESGMPKERFSAEFPKEGPSILRIQQVVRGDSAAYFCASSPPPSWGVDTQYFGPGTRLTVL.

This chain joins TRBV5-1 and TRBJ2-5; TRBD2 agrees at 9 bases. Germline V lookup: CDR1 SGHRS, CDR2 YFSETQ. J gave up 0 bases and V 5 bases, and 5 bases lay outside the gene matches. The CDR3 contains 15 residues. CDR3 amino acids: CASRPSGGYQETQYF. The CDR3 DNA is TGCGCCAGCAGGCCCAGCGGGGGGTACCAAGAGACCCAGTACTTC.

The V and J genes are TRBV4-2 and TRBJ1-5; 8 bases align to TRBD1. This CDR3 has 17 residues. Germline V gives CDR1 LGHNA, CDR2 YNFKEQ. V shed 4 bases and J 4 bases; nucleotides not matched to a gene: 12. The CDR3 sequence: CASSPAPTGVGNQPQHF. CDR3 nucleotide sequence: TGTGCCAGCAGCCCGGCGCCGACAGGGGTAGGTAATCAGCCCCAGCATTTT.

The CDR3 nucleotides read TGTGCCAGCAGCTCCTCTAACCGAGCCCCAACAGCCAAAAACATTCAGTACTTC. The encoded protein is CASSSSNRAPTAKNIQYF. The chain recombines TRBV7-9 with TRBJ2-4; D ambiguous. The CDR3 sequence is 18 residues long. Germline V gives CDR1 SEHNR, CDR2 FQNEAQ (reference sequence). The ends were cut back, 4 bases at V and 0 bases at J, with 19 bases in the middle.

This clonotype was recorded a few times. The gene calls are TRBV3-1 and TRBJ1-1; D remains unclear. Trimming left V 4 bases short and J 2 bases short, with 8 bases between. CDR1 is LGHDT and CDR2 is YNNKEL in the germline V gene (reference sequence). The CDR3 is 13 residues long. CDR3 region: CASSRTTNTEAFF. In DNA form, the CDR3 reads TGTGCCAGCAGCCGAACGACTAACACTGAAGCTTTCTTT.

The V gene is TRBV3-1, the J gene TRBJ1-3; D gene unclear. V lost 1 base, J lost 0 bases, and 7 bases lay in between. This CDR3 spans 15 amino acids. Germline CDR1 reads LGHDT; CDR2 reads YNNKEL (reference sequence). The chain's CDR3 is CASSQGPVSGNTIYF. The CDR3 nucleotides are TGTGCCAGCAGCCAAGGCCCAGTCTCTGGAAACACCATATATTTT.

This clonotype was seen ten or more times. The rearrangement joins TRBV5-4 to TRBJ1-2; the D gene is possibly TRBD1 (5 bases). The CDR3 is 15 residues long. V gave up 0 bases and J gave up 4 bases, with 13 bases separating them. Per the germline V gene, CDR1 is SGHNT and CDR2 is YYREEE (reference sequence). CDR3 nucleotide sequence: TGTGCCAGCAGCTTGGGGTCGGGGCTGAGCTATGGCTACACCTTC. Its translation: CASSLGSGLSYGYTF.